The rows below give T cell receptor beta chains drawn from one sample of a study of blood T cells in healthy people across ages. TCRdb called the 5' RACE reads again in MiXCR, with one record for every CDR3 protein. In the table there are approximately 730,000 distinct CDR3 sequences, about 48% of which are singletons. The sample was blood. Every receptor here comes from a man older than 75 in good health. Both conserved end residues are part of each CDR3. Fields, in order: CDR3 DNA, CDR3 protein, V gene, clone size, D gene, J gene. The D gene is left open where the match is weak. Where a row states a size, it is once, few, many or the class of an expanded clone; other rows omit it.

DNA: TGCAGCGTTGGGTTGGGGGCGGATGGCTACACCTTC
CDR3: CSVGLGADGYTF
V: TRBV29-1
size: -
D: -
J: TRBJ1-2

DNA: TGTGCCATCAGTGAGTCCGGAGGAGGCTACACCTTC
CDR3: CAISESGGGYTF
V: TRBV10-3
size: -
D: -
J: TRBJ1-2

DNA: TGTGCCAGCAGTTACTCGTCGGCGGGTTGGAAACTGTTTTTT
CDR3: CASSYSSAGWKLFF
V: TRBV6-5
size: few
D: -
J: TRBJ1-4

DNA: TGTGCCAGCAGCGTAGGGGGCGGGAATGGCTACACCTTC
CDR3: CASSVGGGNGYTF
V: TRBV9
size: -
D: -
J: TRBJ1-2

DNA: TGTGCCAGCTCACCACCCCTCGGCAGGGGGTATACCGGGGAGCTGTTTTTT
CDR3: CASSPPLGRGYTGELFF
V: TRBV18
size: -
D: TRBD1
J: TRBJ2-2

DNA: TGTGCCAGCAGTTTAATTCGTCAAGCGGGGGGGATCATGACCCAGTACTTC
CDR3: CASSLIRQAGGIMTQYF
V: TRBV7-3
size: -
D: TRBD2
J: TRBJ2-5

DNA: TGTGCCAGCAGCGTAGGTGGTAGCCTAGCGGGACCTCAAGAGACCCAGTACTTC
CDR3: CASSVGGSLAGPQETQYF
V: TRBV9
size: few
D: TRBD2
J: TRBJ2-5

DNA: TGTGCCAGCCTCACTGGGGTCGAGCAGTACTTC
CDR3: CASLTGVEQYF
V: TRBV11-2
size: -
D: -
J: TRBJ2-7

DNA: TGCGCCAGCAGCCCGGGACAGACCTCGGGCGCCCAGTACTTC
CDR3: CASSPGQTSGAQYF
V: TRBV5-1
size: few
D: TRBD1
J: TRBJ2-5

DNA: TGTGCCAGCAGTTACCAACAGCCTAACCACGAGCAGTACTTC
CDR3: CASSYQQPNHEQYF
V: TRBV6-5
size: -
D: -
J: TRBJ2-7

DNA: TGCAGTGCTAACTCTCCAGGGTCCCTAGGGGAGCAGTACTTC
CDR3: CSANSPGSLGEQYF
V: TRBV20-1
size: few
D: -
J: TRBJ2-7

DNA: TGTGCCAGCAGCCAAGCGCCAGGACAGGTTCTGTACGAGCAGTACTTC
CDR3: CASSQAPGQVLYEQYF
V: TRBV4-2
size: few
D: TRBD1
J: TRBJ2-7

DNA: TGTGCCAGCAGTCCGGGAGTACAGACCTACGAGCAGTACTTC
CDR3: CASSPGVQTYEQYF
V: TRBV27
size: few
D: -
J: TRBJ2-7

DNA: TGTGCCAGCAGTCTCGCAGATTACAATGAGCAGTTCTTC
CDR3: CASSLADYNEQFF
V: TRBV13
size: few
D: -
J: TRBJ2-1

DNA: TGTGCCAGCAGCGTAGAAATTAGTAGCGAGCAGTACTTC
CDR3: CASSVEISSEQYF
V: TRBV9
size: -
D: -
J: TRBJ2-7

DNA: TGCGCCAGCAGCTTGGAGGGACTAGCGGGAGCCCATGAGCAGTTCTTC
CDR3: CASSLEGLAGAHEQFF
V: TRBV5-1
size: few
D: TRBD2
J: TRBJ2-1

DNA: TGTGCCAGCAGCTTGCGGTCGACTAGCGGGACGTCATACAATGAGCAGTTCTTC
CDR3: CASSLRSTSGTSYNEQFF
V: TRBV7-8
size: few
D: TRBD2
J: TRBJ2-1

DNA: TGCAGTGCCGTTACTAGCGGGAGCTCCTACAATGAGCAGTTCTTC
CDR3: CSAVTSGSSYNEQFF
V: TRBV20-1
size: once
D: TRBD2
J: TRBJ2-1

DNA: TGTGCCAGCAGTCCACGGACAGGGTACAATGAGCAGTTCTTC
CDR3: CASSPRTGYNEQFF
V: TRBV7-2
size: -
D: TRBD1
J: TRBJ2-1

DNA: TGCAGCGTAAAACAGGGTTATAGCTCCTACAATGAGCAGTTCTTC
CDR3: CSVKQGYSSYNEQFF
V: TRBV29-1
size: few
D: -
J: TRBJ2-1

DNA: TGTGCCAGCAGCCACAACAGGGGGGGAGATGGCTACACCTTC
CDR3: CASSHNRGGDGYTF
V: TRBV3-1
size: -
D: TRBD1
J: TRBJ1-2

DNA: TGCAGTGCCGCGACCCCGCGTCGGGGGGACACTGAAGCTTTCTTT
CDR3: CSAATPRRGDTEAFF
V: TRBV20-1
size: once
D: -
J: TRBJ1-1

DNA: TGTGCCAGCAGTAGGACTAGCGGGTCTACCTACGAGCAGTACTTC
CDR3: CASSRTSGSTYEQYF
V: TRBV2
size: -
D: TRBD2
J: TRBJ2-7

DNA: TGCAGTGCTAGGAAGGGTGCGGGAGGGGACAATGAGCAGTTCTTC
CDR3: CSARKGAGGDNEQFF
V: TRBV20-1
size: -
D: TRBD2
J: TRBJ2-1

DNA: TGTGCCAGCAGCTACGGGCAGCCCTATGGCTACACCTTC
CDR3: CASSYGQPYGYTF
V: TRBV12-3/TRBV12-4
size: few
D: -
J: TRBJ1-2

DNA: TGTGCCAGCAGTATTTCGCACTACAATGAGCAGTTCTTC
CDR3: CASSISHYNEQFF
V: TRBV6-2/TRBV6-3
size: few
D: -
J: TRBJ2-1

DNA: TGTGCCAGCAGTTACAAAGGGACAGCGAACAATCAGCCCCAGCATTTT
CDR3: CASSYKGTANNQPQHF
V: TRBV6-6
size: -
D: TRBD1
J: TRBJ1-5

DNA: TGTGCCAGCAGCTCCCCTCTCGGCGCGTATTTT
CDR3: CASSSPLGAYF
V: TRBV5-1
size: -
D: -
J: TRBJ2-3

DNA: TGTGCCAGCAGTTTATCACTTTCCGGGCAGCCCCAGCATTTT
CDR3: CASSLSLSGQPQHF
V: TRBV12-3/TRBV12-4
size: -
D: -
J: TRBJ1-5

DNA: TGTGCCAGCACCTCCGGACTGTTCTACGAGCAGTACTTC
CDR3: CASTSGLFYEQYF
V: TRBV6-1
size: few
D: -
J: TRBJ2-7

DNA: TGCAGTGCTAGAGACCCACTAGCGGTAGATGAGCAGTTCTTC
CDR3: CSARDPLAVDEQFF
V: TRBV20-1
size: -
D: TRBD2
J: TRBJ2-1

DNA: TGCGCCAGCAGCCGAACGACAGGGGAGTTTGGCTACACCTTC
CDR3: CASSRTTGEFGYTF
V: TRBV4-1
size: -
D: TRBD1
J: TRBJ1-2

DNA: TGTGCCAGCAGTGACCCGAGACTAGCGGGAGGGGGAGATACGCAGTATTTT
CDR3: CASSDPRLAGGGDTQYF
V: TRBV2
size: -
D: TRBD2
J: TRBJ2-3

DNA: TGTGCCAGCAGTTTAGCGGGACATGAAGTACCAGCGGGAAGGAGGTACGAGCAGTACTTC
CDR3: CASSLAGHEVPAGRRYEQYF
V: TRBV6-5
size: -
D: TRBD2
J: TRBJ2-7

DNA: TGCAGCGTCGGTCGCGGGTCTAGCACAGATACGCAGTATTTT
CDR3: CSVGRGSSTDTQYF
V: TRBV29-1
size: -
D: -
J: TRBJ2-3

DNA: TGTGCCAGCAGTCCCTCGGTAGAGACGCAGTATTTT
CDR3: CASSPSVETQYF
V: TRBV28
size: -
D: -
J: TRBJ2-3

DNA: TGCAGCGCCCGACAGAGGGGGGGCACTGAAGCTTTCTTT
CDR3: CSARQRGGTEAFF
V: TRBV29-1
size: -
D: -
J: TRBJ1-1

DNA: TGCAGTGCTAGTCCCAGGGTTGATGGCTACACCTTC
CDR3: CSASPRVDGYTF
V: TRBV20-1
size: few
D: -
J: TRBJ1-2

DNA: TGTGCCAGCAGCTTAGTGTCCCTAGCGGGACCCCACCAAGAGACCCAGTACTTC
CDR3: CASSLVSLAGPHQETQYF
V: TRBV7-9
size: -
D: TRBD2
J: TRBJ2-5

DNA: TGCGCCAGCAGCTTGGGGCAGGTCCGGTACGAGCAGTACTTC
CDR3: CASSLGQVRYEQYF
V: TRBV5-1
size: -
D: -
J: TRBJ2-7